This T cell receptor (beta chain) was sequenced in a study of graft-versus-host responses after intestinal transplantation. Points on this clone: Its antigen remains unknown.

The table came from immunoSEQ multiplex PCR; TCRdb's copy has only in-frame clones and leaves some out. The sample contains roughly 130,000 clones, around 90% of which appear only once. The origin of this receptor is a human donor who received an intestinal transplant. The sample in question was unstimulated CD4+ T cells sorted from spleen or lymph node cells, obtained before intestinal transplant.

This chain's CDR3 is CASSYSWRQYEQYF. The CDR3 nucleotides read TGTGCCAGCAGTTACTCGTGGCGCCAGTACGAGCAGTACTTC. The chain joins TRBV6-6 to TRBJ2-7; no firm D call. The CDR3 is 14 residues long. The germline gives CDR1 MNHNY, CDR2 SVGAGI (reference sequence). The V end lost 0 bases, the J end lost 4 bases, and 10 bases lay between the germline ends.